The clone carrying this T cell receptor beta chain was detected only a few times. What it binds is unknown. At one of its ends the junction is not consistent with the germline gene, which may arise from a read error. A sample-barcoded 5' primer and a J-beta primer mix were used in a second PCR of about 6 to 11 cycles. Each CDR3 protein is one row after TCRdb ran MiXCR on the 5' RACE reads. The sample carries fewer than 1,200,000 distinct CDR3 sequences, under 30% recorded once. Each sample yielded at least 6 million isolated PBMCs. These data are taken from a study of blood T cells in healthy people across ages. CDR1 is MNHNY and CDR2 is SVGAGI in the germline V gene (reference sequence). The CDR3 totals 13 residues. Findings and limits, study-wide: Researchers judged that diversity estimates from one million T cells fell short of true values.

These data also formed part of another study, on T cells of mothers and their children. This second study says: The search for persistent microchimeric T cell clones detected none.

The chain has TRBV6-6 and TRBJ2-5; 13 bases are shared with TRBD2. This sequence was found in a girl aged 2 to 10 in good health. Sequencing used blood. The CDR3 spells CASSFRTSGSFLF. As DNA, the CDR3 is TGTGCCAGCAGTTTCAGGACTAGCGGGAGCTTCCTCTTC.